This T cell receptor (beta chain) was sequenced for a study of T cells in Graves' hyperthyroidism and ophthalmopathy. This clonotype appeared a few times. If no ophthalmopathy progression occurred within 18 months, Graves' hyperthyroidism was stable. Among the patients, aged 18 to 65, hyperthyroidism was newly diagnosed and had lasted under 2 months. Template material for amplifying TCR beta CDR3 regions consisted of RNA transcripts. Initially, a first-round RT-PCR of the TCR CDR3 employed the HTBI primer set. TCRdb used MiXCR to reprocess the multiplex PCR reads, holding one entry per CDR3 protein. Seen here are approximately 600,000 distinct CDR3 sequences, around 15% observed once, and the top ten hold around 4%. This clonotype originated in a woman aged 25 to 39 with Graves' hyperthyroidism. The material sequenced was blood.

This CDR3 reads CASSPDIKNEQFF. The CDR3 nucleotides are TGTGCCAGCAGCCCAGACATAAAGAATGAGCAGTTCTTC. The chain combines TRBV7-9 with TRBJ2-1; no reliable D call. V lost 5 bases to trimming and J lost 7 bases, with 12 bases between them. Per the germline V gene, CDR1 is SEHNR and CDR2 is FQNEAQ (reference sequence). This CDR3 has 13 amino acids.